The 16 T cell receptor beta chains given below trace back to one sample, sequenced in a study of cytomegalovirus exposure and HLA in healthy donors. Researchers ran the PCR with 60 Vbeta and 13 Jbeta primers. The table came from immunoSEQ multiplex PCR; TCRdb's copy has only in-frame clones and leaves some out. The sample holds around 160,000 clones, roughly 85% seen once. Sequenced input: PBMCs. The receptors shown here come from a man aged 45-65 years in good health and CMV-seropositive.

This clone showed up just a few times. The genes are TRBV6-1 and TRBJ1-4; D is uncertain. The CDR3 extends over 13 amino acids. CDR1 is MNHNS and CDR2 is SASEGT in the germline V gene. V lost 5 bases and J 12 bases, leaving 16 bases between the germline ends. CDR3 nucleotides: TGTGCCAGCAGTCCCGAAGAGGGCCGACAACTGTTTTTT. Protein sequence: CASSPEEGRQLFF.

The chain uses TRBV19 and TRBJ2-7; a possible D gene is TRBD1 (5 bases). The ends were cut back, 5 bases at V and 1 base at J, with 12 bases in the middle. The V gene's germline CDR1 is LNHDA and CDR2 SQIVND (reference sequence). The CDR3 covers 14 residues. The CDR3 sequence: CASSAHTGSYEQYF. In DNA, the CDR3 is TGTGCCAGTAGTGCCCACACAGGATCCTACGAGCAGTACTTC. The whole variable domain, remainder taken from reference TRBV19 and TRBJ2-7, is DGGITQSPKYLFRKEGQNVTLSCEQNLNHDAMYWYRQDPGQGLRLIYYSQIVNDFQKGDIAEGYSVSREKKESFPLTVTSAQKNPTAFYLCASSAHTGSYEQYFGPGTRLTVT.

The V and J genes are TRBV19 and TRBJ1-2; D is unclear. The germline CDR1 and CDR2 sequences are LNHDA and SQIVND (reference sequence). V gave up 1 base and J gave up 0 bases, with 6 bases separating them. There are 14 residues in the CDR3. CDR3 DNA: TGTGCCAGTAGTATAGGACAAGCTAACTATGGCTACACCTTC. It translates to CASSIGQANYGYTF.

J is TRBJ1-1 and V is TRBV5-6; 10 positions agree with TRBD1. This CDR3 region has 15 residues. V was pared by 4 bases and J by 1 base, with 4 bases of the junction left unmatched. Germline CDR1 SGHDT, CDR2 YYEEEE. Here the CDR3 reads CASSRGQGGNTEAFF. For the CDR3, the DNA is TGTGCCAGCAGCCGCGGACAGGGGGGGAACACTGAAGCTTTCTTT.

The CDR3 loop reads CASSPQDQETQYF. The DNA of the CDR3 is TGTGCCAGCTCACCCCAGGATCAAGAGACCCAGTACTTC. The J gene is TRBJ2-5, the V gene TRBV18, with no clear D. Germline assignment: CDR1 KGHSH and CDR2 LQKENI. The CDR3 consists of 13 residues. Trimming removed 3 bases from V and 2 bases from J, with 7 bases in between.

The chain carries TRBV28 and TRBJ2-2; 9 bases map to TRBD1. Germline values: CDR1 MDHEN, CDR2 SYDVKM. V gave up 4 bases and J gave up 4 bases; unmatched junction bases: 1. The CDR3 runs 14 residues. CDR3 region: CASSSTGGTGELFF. The CDR3 DNA reads as TGTGCCAGCAGTTCGACAGGGGGCACCGGGGAGCTGTTTTTT.

This chain links TRBV7-6 with TRBJ1-3; 8 nucleotides line up with TRBD1. V gave up 5 bases and J gave up 0 bases; unmatched junction bases: 6. CDR1 is SGHVS and CDR2 is FNYEAQ in the germline V gene. CDR3 length: 16 amino acids. This CDR3 reads CASSQQGGGSGNTIYF. As DNA, the CDR3 is TGTGCCAGCAGCCAACAGGGGGGTGGCTCTGGAAACACCATATATTTT.

The chain is built from TRBV19 and TRBJ2-2, with 8 bases matching TRBD1. The germline CDR1 and CDR2 sequences are LNHDA and SQIVND (reference sequence). There are 16 residues in the CDR3. V lost 5 bases, J lost 4 bases, and 9 bases stayed unmatched. CDR3 DNA sequence: TGTGCCAGTAGTGCATCCGGGACAGGTCTCACCGGGGAGCTGTTTTTT. Amino acid sequence: CASSASGTGLTGELFF.

V is TRBV5-6 and J is TRBJ2-2; maybe TRBD1 (5 bases). The CDR3 spans 13 residues. Trimming shortened V by 3 bases and J by 14 bases, and 17 bases separated the two germline ends. CDR1 SGHDT and CDR2 YYEEEE come from the germline V gene. This CDR3 reads CASSSGHPSFLFF. The CDR3 DNA reads TGTGCCAGCAGCTCCGGACACCCCTCCTTTCTGTTTTTT. The entire variable domain, with the rest obtained from reference TRBV5-6 and TRBJ2-2, is as follows: DAGVTQSPTHLIKTRGQQVTLRCSPKSGHDTVSWYQQALGQGPQFIFQYYEEEERQRGNFPDRFSGHQFPNYSSELNVNALLLGDSALYLCASSSGHPSFLFFGEGSRLTVL.

The chain links TRBV18 to TRBJ1-6; D is uncertain. Trimming removed 2 bases at V and 8 bases at J, with 13 bases between. CDR1 and CDR2 (germline): KGHSH, LQKENI. The CDR3 spans 15 residues. CDR3 in amino acids: CASSPIQDPDSPLHF. The CDR3 DNA reads as TGTGCCAGCTCACCAATTCAGGATCCTGATTCACCCCTCCACTTT.

This chain connects TRBV7-2 to TRBJ2-2; TRBD2 is a possible D gene (5 bases). The CDR3 has 15 residues. Germline CDR1 SGHTA, CDR2 FQGNSA. V lost 6 bases and J 8 bases, leaving 19 bases between the germline ends. The DNA of the CDR3 is TGTGCCAGCAGTTCGGGAAACAATTTTAATGGGGAGCTGTTTTTT. Its translation is CASSSGNNFNGELFF.

The genes are TRBV28 and TRBJ2-1, with D maybe TRBD1 (5 bases). The CDR3 loop spans 13 amino acids. Germline V gene sequence: CDR1 MDHEN, CDR2 SYDVKM. With 1 base removed from V and 7 bases from J, the gap between germline ends came to 8 bases. The CDR3 coding sequence is TGTGCCAGCAGTTTATTCGCAGGGAATGAGCAGTTCTTC. Encoded protein: CASSLFAGNEQFF.

The chain recombines TRBV5-4 with TRBJ1-4; D might be TRBD1 (6 bases). The V and J ends lost 1 base and 5 bases respectively, with 12 bases between them. Germline CDR1 and CDR2: SGHNT and YYREEE (reference sequence). The CDR3 sequence is 15 residues long. The CDR3: CASSLPQGWNEKLFF. DNA for the CDR3: TGTGCCAGCAGCTTGCCACAGGGATGGAATGAAAAACTGTTTTTT.

J is TRBJ1-5 and V is TRBV9, with D uncertain. CDR1 and CDR2 (germline): SGDLS, YYNGEE. V gave up 0 bases and J gave up 7 bases, with 14 bases separating them. CDR3 length equals 15 residues. The CDR3 sequence: CASSVGPYRGQPQHF. DNA of the CDR3: TGTGCCAGCAGCGTAGGCCCATATCGGGGACAGCCCCAGCATTTT.

The chain has TRBV7-2 and TRBJ2-7; D is ambiguous. With 5 bases removed from V and 3 bases from J, the gap between germline ends came to 17 bases. The length of the CDR3 is 15 residues. CDR1 SGHTA and CDR2 FQGNSA come from the germline V gene. This CDR3 is CASSPRAEAVYEQYF. The CDR3 region has the DNA TGTGCCAGCAGCCCGAGAGCAGAGGCCGTCTACGAGCAGTACTTC.

V usage is TRBV11-2 and J usage is TRBJ2-5; 8 bases agree with TRBD1. Germline lookup yields CDR1 SGHAT and CDR2 FQNNGV. V shed 5 bases, J shed 4 bases, and the junction held 12 bases outside the gene matches. The CDR3 totals 16 residues. This chain's CDR3 is CASSLGNRGVTETQYF. The CDR3 DNA reads TGTGCCAGCAGCCTTGGAAACAGGGGGGTAACAGAGACCCAGTACTTC.